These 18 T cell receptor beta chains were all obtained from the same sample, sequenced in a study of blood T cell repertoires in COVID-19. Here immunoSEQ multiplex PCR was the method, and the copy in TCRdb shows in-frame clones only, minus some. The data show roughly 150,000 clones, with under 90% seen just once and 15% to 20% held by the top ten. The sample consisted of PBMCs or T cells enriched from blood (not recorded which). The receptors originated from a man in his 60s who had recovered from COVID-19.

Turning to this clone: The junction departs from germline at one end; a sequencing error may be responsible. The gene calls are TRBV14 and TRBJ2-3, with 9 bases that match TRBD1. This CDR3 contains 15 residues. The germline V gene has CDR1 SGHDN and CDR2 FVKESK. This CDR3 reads CASCPITLDRGQMLF. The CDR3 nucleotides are TGTGCCAGCTGCCCGATAACCCTGGACAGGGGCCAAATGCTTTTT.

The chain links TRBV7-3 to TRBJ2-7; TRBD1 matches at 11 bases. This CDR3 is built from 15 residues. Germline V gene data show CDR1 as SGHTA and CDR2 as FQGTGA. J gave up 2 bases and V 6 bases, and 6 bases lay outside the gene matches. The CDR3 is CASRKGQGAPYEQYF. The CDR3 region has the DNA TGTGCCAGCAGGAAAGGACAGGGGGCCCCCTACGAGCAGTACTTC.

CDR3 sequence reads: CASNRDTQEKLFF. In DNA, the CDR3 is TGTGCCAGTAACCGGGACACCCAAGAAAAACTGTTTTTT. This rearrangement joins TRBV19 to TRBJ1-4; possibly TRBD1 for D (6 bases). V dropped 7 bases and J dropped 8 bases, with 14 bases sitting between them. The CDR3 totals 13 residues. The germline CDR1 and CDR2 sequences are LNHDA and SQIVND (reference sequence).

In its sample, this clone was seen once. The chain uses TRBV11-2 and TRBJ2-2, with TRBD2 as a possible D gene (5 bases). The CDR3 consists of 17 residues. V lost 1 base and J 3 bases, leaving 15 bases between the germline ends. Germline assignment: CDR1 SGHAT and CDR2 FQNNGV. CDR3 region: CASSLVRRRRHTGELFF. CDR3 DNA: TGTGCCAGCAGCTTAGTTAGGAGGCGAAGGCACACCGGGGAGCTGTTTTTT. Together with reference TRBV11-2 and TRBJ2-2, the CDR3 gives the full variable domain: EAGVAQSPRYKIIEKRQSVAFWCNPISGHATLYWYQQILGQGPKLLIQFQNNGVVDDSQLPKDRFSAERLKGVDSTLKIQPAKLEDSAVYLCASSLVRRRRHTGELFFGEGSRLTVL.

The CDR3 bases are TGTGCCAGCAGACAGGGTGAGGGCAATCAGCCCCAGCATTTT. It encodes CASRQGEGNQPQHF. The chain couples TRBV2 to TRBJ1-5; tentatively, D is TRBD1 (6 bases). There are 14 residues in the CDR3. V was shortened by 6 bases and J by 2 bases, with 11 bases between the two germline ends. Germline CDR1 SNHLY, CDR2 FYNNEI. Variable domain in full (rest from reference TRBV2 and TRBJ1-5): EPEVTQTPSHQVTQMGQEVILRCVPISNHLYFYWYRQILGQKVEFLVSFYNNEISEKSEIFDDQFSVERPDGSNFTLKIRSTKLEDSAMYFCASRQGEGNQPQHFGDGTRLSIL.

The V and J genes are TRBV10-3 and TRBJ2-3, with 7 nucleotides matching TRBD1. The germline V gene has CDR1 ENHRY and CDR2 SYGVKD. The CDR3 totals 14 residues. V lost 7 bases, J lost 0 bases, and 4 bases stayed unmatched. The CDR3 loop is CAIKGAFSTDTQYF. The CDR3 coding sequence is TGTGCCATCAAGGGGGCCTTTAGCACAGATACGCAGTATTTT.

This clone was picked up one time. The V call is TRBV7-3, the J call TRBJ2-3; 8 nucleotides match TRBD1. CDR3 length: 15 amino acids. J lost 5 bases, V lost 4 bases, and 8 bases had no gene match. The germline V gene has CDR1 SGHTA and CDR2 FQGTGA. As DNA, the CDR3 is TGTGCCAGCAGCTCCTCCGGACAGGGTGGAGATACGCAGTATTTT. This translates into CASSSSGQGGDTQYF.

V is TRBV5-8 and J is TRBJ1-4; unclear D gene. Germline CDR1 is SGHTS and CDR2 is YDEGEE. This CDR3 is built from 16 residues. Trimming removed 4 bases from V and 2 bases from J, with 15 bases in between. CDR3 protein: CASSAGRVNTNEKLFF. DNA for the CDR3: TGTGCCAGCAGCGCGGGCCGGGTTAATACTAATGAAAAACTGTTTTTT.

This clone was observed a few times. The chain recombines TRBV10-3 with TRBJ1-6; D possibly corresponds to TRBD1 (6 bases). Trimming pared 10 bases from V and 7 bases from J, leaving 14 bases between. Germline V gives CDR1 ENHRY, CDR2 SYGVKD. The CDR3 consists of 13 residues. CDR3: CANRQAVNSPLHF. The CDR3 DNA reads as TGTGCCAACCGACAGGCCGTAAATTCACCCCTCCACTTT.

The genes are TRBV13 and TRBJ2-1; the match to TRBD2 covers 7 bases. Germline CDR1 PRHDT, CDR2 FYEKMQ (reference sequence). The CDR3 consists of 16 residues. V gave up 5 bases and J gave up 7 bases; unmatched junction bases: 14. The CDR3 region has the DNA TGTGCCAGCAGCCCCTGGGGAACTAGCGAGATGAATGAGCAGTTCTTC. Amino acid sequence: CASSPWGTSEMNEQFF.

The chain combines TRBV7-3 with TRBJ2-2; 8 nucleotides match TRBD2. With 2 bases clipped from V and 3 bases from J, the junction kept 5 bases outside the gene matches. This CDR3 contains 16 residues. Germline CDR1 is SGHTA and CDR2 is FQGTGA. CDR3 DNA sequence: TGTGCCAGCAGCTTAGTTGCGGGAGGCGACACCGGGGAGCTGTTTTTT. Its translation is CASSLVAGGDTGELFF.

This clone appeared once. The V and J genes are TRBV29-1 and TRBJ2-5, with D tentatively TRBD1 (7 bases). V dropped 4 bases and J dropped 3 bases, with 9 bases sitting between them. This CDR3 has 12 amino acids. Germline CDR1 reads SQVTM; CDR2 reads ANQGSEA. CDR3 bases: TGCAGCGTTGGCAGGGGGGAAGAGACCCAGTACTTC. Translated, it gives CSVGRGEETQYF.

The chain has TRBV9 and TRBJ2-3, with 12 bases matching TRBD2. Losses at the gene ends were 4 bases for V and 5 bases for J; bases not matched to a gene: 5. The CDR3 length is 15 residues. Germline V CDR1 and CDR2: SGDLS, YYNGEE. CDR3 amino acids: CASSIQLAGGDTQYF. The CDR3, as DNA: TGTGCCAGCAGCATCCAACTAGCGGGAGGAGATACGCAGTATTTT.

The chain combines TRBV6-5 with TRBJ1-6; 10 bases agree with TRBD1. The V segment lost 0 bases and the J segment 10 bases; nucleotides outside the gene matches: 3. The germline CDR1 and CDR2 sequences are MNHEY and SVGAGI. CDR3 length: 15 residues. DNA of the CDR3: TGTGCCAGCAGTTACTCGAAGACAGGGGGCTCACCCCTCCACTTT. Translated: CASSYSKTGGSPLHF.

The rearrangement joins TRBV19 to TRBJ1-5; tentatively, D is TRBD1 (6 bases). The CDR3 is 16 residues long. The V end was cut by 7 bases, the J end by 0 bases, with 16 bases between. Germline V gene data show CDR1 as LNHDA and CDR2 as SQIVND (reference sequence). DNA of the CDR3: TGTGCCAGTACCCGCCGACAGGTGGATAGCAATCAGCCCCAGCATTTT. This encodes CASTRRQVDSNQPQHF. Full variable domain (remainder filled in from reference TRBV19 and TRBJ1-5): DGGITQSPKYLFRKEGQNVTLSCEQNLNHDAMYWYRQDPGQGLRLIYYSQIVNDFQKGDIAEGYSVSREKKESFPLTVTSAQKNPTAFYLCASTRRQVDSNQPQHFGDGTRLSIL.

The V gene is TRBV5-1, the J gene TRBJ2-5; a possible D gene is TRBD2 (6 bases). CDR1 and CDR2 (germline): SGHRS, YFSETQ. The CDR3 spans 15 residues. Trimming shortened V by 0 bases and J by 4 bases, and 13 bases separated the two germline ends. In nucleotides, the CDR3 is TGCGCCAGCAGCTTGGAACTGGGGGGTCCAGAGACCCAGTACTTC. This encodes CASSLELGGPETQYF.

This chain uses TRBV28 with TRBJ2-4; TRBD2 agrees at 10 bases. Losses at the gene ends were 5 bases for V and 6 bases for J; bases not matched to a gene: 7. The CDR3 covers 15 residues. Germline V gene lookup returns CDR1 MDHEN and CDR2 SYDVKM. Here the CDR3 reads CASSTIGLAANIQYF. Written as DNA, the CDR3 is TGTGCCAGCAGTACCATTGGACTAGCGGCAAACATTCAGTACTTC.

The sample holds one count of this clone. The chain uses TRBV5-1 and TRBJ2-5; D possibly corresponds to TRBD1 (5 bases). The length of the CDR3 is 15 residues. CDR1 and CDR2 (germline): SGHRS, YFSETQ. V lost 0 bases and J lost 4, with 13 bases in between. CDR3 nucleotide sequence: TGCGCCAGCAGCTTGGGGCAGGGCAAAGGAGAGACCCAGTACTTC. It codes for CASSLGQGKGETQYF.